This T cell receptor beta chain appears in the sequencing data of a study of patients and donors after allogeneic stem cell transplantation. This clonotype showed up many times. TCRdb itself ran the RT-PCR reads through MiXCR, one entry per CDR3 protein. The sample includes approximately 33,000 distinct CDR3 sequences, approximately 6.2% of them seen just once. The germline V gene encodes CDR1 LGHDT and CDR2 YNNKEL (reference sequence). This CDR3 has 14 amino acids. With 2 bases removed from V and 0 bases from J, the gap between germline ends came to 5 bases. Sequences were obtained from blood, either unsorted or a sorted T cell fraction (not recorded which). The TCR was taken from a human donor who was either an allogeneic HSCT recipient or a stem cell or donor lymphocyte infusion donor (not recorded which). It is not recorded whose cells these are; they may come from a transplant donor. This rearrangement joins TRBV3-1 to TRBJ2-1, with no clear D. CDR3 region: CASSQPGSYNEQFF. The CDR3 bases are TGTGCCAGCAGCCAACCGGGCTCCTACAATGAGCAGTTCTTC.